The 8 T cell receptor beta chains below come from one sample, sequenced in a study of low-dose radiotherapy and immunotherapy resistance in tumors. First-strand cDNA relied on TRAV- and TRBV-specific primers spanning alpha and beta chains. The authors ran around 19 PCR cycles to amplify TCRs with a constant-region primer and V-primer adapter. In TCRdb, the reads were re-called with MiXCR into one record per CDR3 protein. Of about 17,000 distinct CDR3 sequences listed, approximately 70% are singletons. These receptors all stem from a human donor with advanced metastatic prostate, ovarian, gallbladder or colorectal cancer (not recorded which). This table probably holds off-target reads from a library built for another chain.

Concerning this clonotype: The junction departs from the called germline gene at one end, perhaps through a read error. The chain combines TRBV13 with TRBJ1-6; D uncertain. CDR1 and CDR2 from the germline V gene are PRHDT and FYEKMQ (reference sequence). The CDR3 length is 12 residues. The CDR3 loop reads CAFDTNAGKSTF. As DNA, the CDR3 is TGTGCTTTTGACACCAATGCAGGCAAATCAACCTTT.

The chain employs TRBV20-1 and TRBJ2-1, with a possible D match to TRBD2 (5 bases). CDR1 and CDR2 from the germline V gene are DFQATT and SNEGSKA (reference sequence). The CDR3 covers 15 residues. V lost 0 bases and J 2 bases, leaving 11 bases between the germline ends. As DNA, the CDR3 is TGCAGTGCTAGAGATACGGGATCCCCCTACAATGAGCAGTTCTTC. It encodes CSARDTGSPYNEQFF.

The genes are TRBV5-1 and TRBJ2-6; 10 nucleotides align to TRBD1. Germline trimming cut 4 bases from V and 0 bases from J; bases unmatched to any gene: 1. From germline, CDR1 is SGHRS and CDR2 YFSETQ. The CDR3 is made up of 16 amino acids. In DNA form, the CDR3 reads TGCGCCAGCAGCCGGACAGGGGGCTCTGGGGCCAACGTCCTGACTTTC. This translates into CASSRTGGSGANVLTF.

The CDR3 loop is CATSAPGSGGYNEQFF. CDR3 sequence (DNA): TGTGCCACCAGTGCCCCGGGGAGCGGGGGTTACAATGAGCAGTTCTTC. The V and J genes are TRBV24-1 and TRBJ2-1; 8 bases are a match to TRBD2. Germline-derived CDR1 and CDR2 are KGHDR and SFDVKD. The CDR3 extends over 16 amino acids. V lost 5 bases, J lost 4 bases, and 9 bases stayed unmatched.

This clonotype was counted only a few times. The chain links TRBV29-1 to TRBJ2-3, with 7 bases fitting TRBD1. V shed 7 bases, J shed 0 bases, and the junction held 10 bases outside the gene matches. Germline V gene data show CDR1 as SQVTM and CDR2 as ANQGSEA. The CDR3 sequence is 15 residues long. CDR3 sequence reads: CSAVQGVTSTDTQYF. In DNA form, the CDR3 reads TGCAGCGCGGTCCAGGGGGTGACTAGCACAGATACGCAGTATTTT.

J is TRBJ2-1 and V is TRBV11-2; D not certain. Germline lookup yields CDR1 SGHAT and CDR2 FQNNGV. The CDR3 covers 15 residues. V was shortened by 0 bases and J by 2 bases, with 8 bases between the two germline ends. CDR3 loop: CASSLEHSTYNEQFF. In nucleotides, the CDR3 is TGTGCCAGCAGCTTAGAACACTCTACCTACAATGAGCAGTTCTTC.

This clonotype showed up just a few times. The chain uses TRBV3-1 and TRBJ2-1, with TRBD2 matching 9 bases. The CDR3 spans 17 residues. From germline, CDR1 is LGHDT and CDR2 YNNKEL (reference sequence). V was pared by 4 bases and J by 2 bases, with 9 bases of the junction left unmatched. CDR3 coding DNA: TGTGCCAGCAGCCTTCCGTGGTTAGCGGGAGCCTACAATGAGCAGTTCTTC. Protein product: CASSLPWLAGAYNEQFF.

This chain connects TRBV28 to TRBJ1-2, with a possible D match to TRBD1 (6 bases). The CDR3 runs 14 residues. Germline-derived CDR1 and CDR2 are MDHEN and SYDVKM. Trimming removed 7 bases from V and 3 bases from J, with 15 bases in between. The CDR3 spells CASIRAGADYGYTF. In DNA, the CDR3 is TGTGCCAGCATTAGGGCAGGGGCGGACTATGGCTACACCTTC.